This T cell receptor beta chain came from a study of blood T cell repertoires in COVID-19. Looking at the study overall: Spain, Italy and the United States supplied samples that represented acute and convalescent COVID-19. Nucleic acid was either cDNA or gDNA, and it came from T cells, B-cell-depleted T cells, or PBMCs.

The Seattle patients, enrolled during active infection, were followed longitudinally. How the authors handled the data: Amplification from reference gene primers served as the basis for estimated nucleated cell counts. Method: immunoSEQ multiplex PCR; TCRdb's copy keeps in-frame clones and lacks some. V and J calls and clone size come straight from that table; D and trimming were deduced from the DNA. This table has fewer than 450,000 clones, over 70% appearing once. This clone has a single count. Sequencing was performed on peripheral blood. This clonotype originated in a woman between 45 and 60 years old with COVID-19, enrolled during active disease.

DNA for the CDR3: TGTGCCAGCAGGTTACAAGGGGGTATAGGTAATTCACCCCTCCACTTT. This encodes CASRLQGGIGNSPLHF. This rearrangement joins TRBV5-5 to TRBJ1-6, with D perhaps matching TRBD1 (6 bases). V was trimmed by 5 bases and J by 6 bases, leaving 18 bases between them. CDR3 size: 16 residues. Germline values: CDR1 SGHKS, CDR2 YYEKEE (reference sequence).